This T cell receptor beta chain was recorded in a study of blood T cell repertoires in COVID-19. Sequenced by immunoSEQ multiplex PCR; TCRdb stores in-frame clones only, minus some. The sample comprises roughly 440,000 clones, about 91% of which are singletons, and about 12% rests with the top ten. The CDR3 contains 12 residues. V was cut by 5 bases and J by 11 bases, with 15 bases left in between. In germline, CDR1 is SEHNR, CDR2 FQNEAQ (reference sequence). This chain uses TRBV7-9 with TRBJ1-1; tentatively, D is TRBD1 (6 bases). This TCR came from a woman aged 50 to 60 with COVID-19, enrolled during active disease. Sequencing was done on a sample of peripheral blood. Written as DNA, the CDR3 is TGTGCCAGCAGCGACAGGACCTTAGGGGCTTTCTTT. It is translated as CASSDRTLGAFF.